Included here is one TCR beta chain sequence, with context. A few counts support this clone. What this receptor recognizes is not known. No qualities accompany the bases; no much larger clone lies one base away. The CDR1 and CDR2 encoded by the germline V gene (reference sequence) are SGHKS and YYEKEE. V loses 1 base of germline sequence and J loses 1 base, and the interval between the two ends is 12 bases. The CDR3 covers 16 residues, taking in both the cysteine and the phenylalanine. The CDR3 DNA has 48 bases and is translated from base 1. The collaborating institutions used their own protocols to collect whole blood in K2EDTA tubes. For TCRbeta analysis, collaborator samples were shipped as frozen whole blood, as isolated PBMCs, or as DNA extracted from either sample type. The sample originates from a study of blood T cell repertoires in COVID-19 (dated by TCRdb to 2020 to 2021). The study in broad terms: Samples from collaborators originated in the United States, Italy and Spain and spanned both the acute and convalescent phases of COVID-19. The material from the prospective study consisted of cDNA or gDNA derived from T cells, B-cell-depleted T cells, or PBMCs. The dataset comprised deeply sampled blood TCRbeta repertoires from subjects exposed to, actively infected with, or recovered from COVID-19. The repertoires were made available in a free public database intended to serve as a resource for research on the immune response to SARS-CoV-2. Samples were obtained from the ongoing ImmuneRACE study (first 160 participants) and from 1,254 subjects provided by 6 global collaborators. A de-identified subject ID, COVID-19 status, age in years and sex were almost always included in the sample metadata. HLA class I and class II types, where available, came from metadata supplied by the sample provider rather than from assay-based typing. Overall results and qualifications from the work: How much clinical and demographic metadata was included differed by source and by participant, and the metadata was provided uncurated.

TCRbeta CDR3 regions were amplified from genomic DNA by means of the immunoSEQ Assay, a bias-controlled multiplex PCR. The source study handled its data this way. Nucleated cell counts per sample were estimated from amplification of reference gene primers within the assay. To quantify the absolute abundance of each unique TCRbeta CDR3 rearrangement, sequence reads were collapsed and filtered. Productive Simpson clonality was computed per sample as the square root of Simpson's diversity index over productive rearrangements. The source is immuneACCESS, and TCRdb retained only in-frame sequences with V and J called. Part of the clones is not carried over; for the studies checked, unresolved V genes explain less than half of this, and the remainder is unexplained. The V and J calls and clone size were taken over from that table, and D and trimming were inferred from the DNA. The sample table holds over 120,000 clones, of which around 80% were seen once. The biggest ten clones account for 4.5% to 5% of the sample.

This receptor was identified in a woman older than 75 with active or convalescent COVID-19. The chain was built from TRBV5-5 and TRBJ1-5; a confident D gene designation cannot be given. Sequencing was performed on peripheral blood. The CDR3 reads as follows: CASSLYEGGSNQPQHF. The bases read TGTGCCAGCAGCTTGTATGAGGGAGGAAGCAATCAGCCCCAGCATTTT.